This TCR beta chain was captured in a study of T-cell reconstitution after alpha-beta-depleted transplantation in children. For this clonotype: Its antigen is currently unknown. Given a much more abundant clone one base away, this may be a read error.

Study-wide points: Hyperexpanded clones declined; after one year, newly produced T cells mostly supplied diversity.

Preparation of the TCRbeta library was carried out with unique molecular identifiers. One entry per CDR3 protein results from TCRdb running MiXCR on the PCR reads. This table has 210,000 or so distinct CDR3 sequences, approximately 11% appearing once. Germline-derived CDR1 and CDR2 are SQVTM and ANQGSEA. This CDR3 is built from 13 residues. V is TRBV29-1 and J is TRBJ1-2; 11 bases fit TRBD1. Sample: PBMCs, taken before TCRalphabeta/CD19-depleted stem cell transplant. The clonotype originates from a child less than two years old with acute myeloid leukemia, due to receive a stem cell transplant. Written as DNA, the CDR3 is TGCAGCGTGCTCCGGGACAGGGGGAAGGGCTACCCCTTC. It codes for CSVLRDRGKGYPF. The whole variable domain, filled in from reference TRBV29-1 and TRBJ1-2, reads SAVISQKPSRDICQRGTSLTIQCQVDSQVTMMFWYRQQPGQSLTLIATANQGSEATYESGFVIDKFPISRPNLTFSTLTVSNMSPEDSSIYLCSVLRDRGKGYPFGSGTRLTVV.